Listed here are 11 T cell receptor beta chains from one sample, sequenced in a study of blood T cell repertoires in COVID-19. Assay used: immunoSEQ multiplex PCR; TCRdb lists only in-frame clones, some missing. The sample lists 150,000 to 200,000 clones; around 83% were seen once. The sample comprised peripheral blood. The source of these receptors is a man in his forties or fifties with active or convalescent COVID-19.

The gene calls are TRBV19 and TRBJ2-3; 7 bases fit TRBD1. J was trimmed by 2 bases and V by 3 bases; bases with no gene match: 2. The CDR3 covers 14 residues. Looked up from germline, CDR1 is LNHDA and CDR2 is SQIVND (reference sequence). The CDR3 DNA reads as TGTGCCAGTAGTATGGGACAGCCCACAGATACGCAGTATTTT. Translation: CASSMGQPTDTQYF.

V usage is TRBV11-3 and J usage is TRBJ2-7; 9 nucleotides match TRBD1. Germline V gene sequence: CDR1 SGHNT, CDR2 YENEEA. The ends lost 4 bases at V and 3 bases at J; junction bases unmatched: 10. This CDR3 spans 16 amino acids. DNA of the CDR3: TGTGCCAGCAGCTCAAGCCTCCCGGGACAGGGCTACGAGCAGTACTTC. Amino acid sequence: CASSSSLPGQGYEQYF.

V usage is TRBV5-4 and J usage is TRBJ2-7; 12 bases agree with TRBD2. CDR1 and CDR2 (germline): SGHNT, YYREEE (reference sequence). The CDR3 length is 15 residues. With V trimmed by 3 bases and J by 6 bases, 7 bases remained unmatched. CDR3 residues: CASSYTSGGKGEQYF. CDR3 DNA: TGTGCCAGCAGCTATACTAGCGGGGGGAAAGGCGAGCAGTACTTC. The variable domain in full, completed from reference TRBV5-4 and TRBJ2-7, reads ETGVTQSPTHLIKTRGQQVTLRCSSQSGHNTVSWYQQALGQGPQFIFQYYREEENGRGNFPPRFSGLQFPNYSSELNVNALELDDSALYLCASSYTSGGKGEQYFGPGTRLTVT.

The chain carries TRBV7-9 and TRBJ1-2; perhaps TRBD1 as D (5 bases). Trimming left V 7 bases short and J 6 bases short, with 12 bases between. Germline V gene sequence: CDR1 SEHNR, CDR2 FQNEAQ (reference sequence). The CDR3 consists of 12 residues. The CDR3 region is CASTTMTDGYTF. CDR3 bases: TGTGCCAGCACCACTATGACAGATGGCTACACCTTC.

The chain uses TRBV4-1 and TRBJ1-4; D remains unclear. Germline V gives CDR1 MGHRA, CDR2 YSYEKL. V gave up 0 bases and J gave up 8 bases, with 7 bases separating them. CDR3 length: 13 amino acids. The CDR3 sequence is CASSQERREKLFF. The CDR3 DNA is TGCGCCAGCAGCCAAGAACGGAGGGAAAAACTGTTTTTT.

The rearrangement links TRBV7-8 to TRBJ1-1; 7 nucleotides agree with TRBD1. There are 19 residues in the CDR3. The ends lost 5 bases at V and 4 bases at J; junction bases unmatched: 22. CDR1 and CDR2 from the germline V gene are SGHVS and FQNEAQ. In DNA, the CDR3 is TGTGCCAGCAGCCGACACGGGGAGAGGGGGCGCATCCTGGGCACTGAAGCTTTCTTT. Protein: CASSRHGERGRILGTEAFF.

This chain joins TRBV5-1 and TRBJ2-1; possible D gene TRBD2, 6 bases. Trimming stripped 0 bases from V and 4 bases from J, with 8 bases between. CDR1 SGHRS and CDR2 YFSETQ come from the germline V gene. CDR3 length: 14 residues. CDR3 amino acids: CASSLGGAYNEQFF. In nucleotides, the CDR3 is TGCGCCAGCAGCTTGGGCGGGGCTTACAATGAGCAGTTCTTC.

The DNA of the CDR3 is TGTGCCAGCAGCGCTAACCATAATTCACCCCTCCACTTT. Translation: CASSANHNSPLHF. The rearrangement uses TRBV7-9 and TRBJ1-6; D gene unclear. Trimming left V 5 bases short and J 5 bases short, with 7 bases between. Germline V gene lookup returns CDR1 SEHNR and CDR2 FQNEAQ (reference sequence). The CDR3 sequence is 13 residues long.

The chain has TRBV19 and TRBJ1-1; D may be TRBD1 (6 bases). This CDR3 spans 15 amino acids. Germline CDR1 is LNHDA and CDR2 is SQIVND (reference sequence). V was pared by 1 base and J by 8 bases, with 17 bases between. This CDR3 is CASSIVGSGGGEAFF. CDR3 DNA: TGTGCCAGTAGTATAGTCGGGTCGGGGGGCGGAGAAGCTTTCTTT. Looking up the rest from reference TRBV19 and TRBJ1-1 gives the full variable domain: DGGITQSPKYLFRKEGQNVTLSCEQNLNHDAMYWYRQDPGQGLRLIYYSQIVNDFQKGDIAEGYSVSREKKESFPLTVTSAQKNPTAFYLCASSIVGSGGGEAFFGQGTRLTVV.

This chain uses TRBV3-1 (or the pseudogene TRBV3-2) with TRBJ1-3; weak D call: TRBD1 (5 bases). Germline V gene data show CDR1 as LGHDT and CDR2 as YNNKEL (reference sequence). Trimming left V 0 bases short and J 2 bases short, with 11 bases between. The CDR3 totals 16 residues. The DNA for the CDR3 is TGTGCCAGCAGCCAAGAGCGCTGGGGCACTGGAAACACCATATATTTT. It yields the protein CASSQERWGTGNTIYF.

This chain joins TRBV19 and TRBJ1-1; 9 nucleotides agree with TRBD1. Germline assignment: CDR1 LNHDA and CDR2 SQIVND (reference sequence). This CDR3 region has 15 residues. V dropped 5 bases and J dropped 4; count of bases not matched to a gene: 8. CDR3 sequence reads: CASSLKTGGSTEAFF. The CDR3 DNA sequence: TGTGCCAGTAGTCTAAAGACAGGGGGAAGCACTGAAGCTTTCTTT.